These 26 T cell receptor beta chains came from one sample sequenced in a study of blood T cell repertoires in acute mononucleosis. Study conclusions and caveats: Public beta motifs plus an AV5-AJ31 alpha motif appeared to drive GLC-BM selection.

Sequencing used immunoSEQ multiplex PCR; TCRdb keeps in-frame clones, though not all of them. This sample has about 2,500 clones, with 20% to 25% found just once. Stated time point: convalescence about 6 months (5-8 months) after acute presentation (visit 7). This sample comprised EBV GLC epitope tetramer+ CD8+ T cells sorted from PBMCs, obtained during convalescence from infectious mononucleosis. The subset denotes: CD8 T cells binding tetramer with EBV BMLF1 280-288 peptide (GLC-BM). Receptors originate from a woman under 30 with infectious mononucleosis caused by EBV.

This clone was counted ten times or more. The gene calls are TRBV4-2 and TRBJ2-7; 8 bases align to TRBD2. In germline, CDR1 is LGHNA, CDR2 YNFKEQ. This CDR3 spans 16 amino acids. Trimming took 5 bases from V and 4 from J; bases not matched to a gene: 13. CDR3 bases: TGTGCCAGCAGCACTCCTAGCGGGTCCTCGCCGTACGAGCAGTACTTC. Its protein product is CASSTPSGSSPYEQYF.

This clone was seen only a few times. This likely traces to a read error, being one base from a far larger clone. Other DNA sequences in this specimen translate into the identical CDR3. The V gene is TRBV7-8, the J gene TRBJ2-3; 11 bases line up with TRBD2. The CDR3 loop spans 15 amino acids. The V gene end was trimmed by 6 bases and the J gene end by 4 bases; junction bases not matched to a gene: 6. Looked up from germline, CDR1 is SGHVS and CDR2 is FQNEAQ. As DNA, the CDR3 is TGTGCCAGCAGTAATAGCGGGAGGGGCTCAGATACGCAGTATTTT. Its protein is CASSNSGRGSDTQYF. Supplemented by reference TRBV7-8 and TRBJ2-3, the full variable domain reads GAGVSQSPRYKVAKRGQDVALRCDPISGHVSLFWYQQALGQGPEFLTYFQNEAQLDKSGLPSDRFFAERPEGSVSTLKIQRTQQEDSAVYLCASSNSGRGSDTQYFGPGTRLTVL.

As for this clone: It is likely a read error: a sequence one base away is far more abundant. This chain links TRBV4-3 with TRBJ2-7, with D unresolved. CDR1 LGHNA and CDR2 YSLEER come from the germline V gene. This CDR3 contains 14 residues. The CDR3 region is CASGQIAGSYEQYF. DNA of the CDR3: TGCGCCAGCGGCCAAATTGCAGGATCCTACGAGCAGTACTTC.

The chain links TRBV5-1 to TRBJ2-1, with D perhaps matching TRBD1 (6 bases). V was shortened by 7 bases and J by 5 bases, with 25 bases between the two germline ends. The CDR3 is made up of 17 amino acids. CDR1 is SGHRS and CDR2 is YFSETQ in the germline V gene. Written as DNA, the CDR3 is TGCGCCAGCTTGAGGGATGGGACCAGGGGACCTCACAATGAGCAGTTCTTC. Amino acid sequence: CASLRDGTRGPHNEQFF.

This rearrangement joins TRBV2 to TRBJ2-7; 12 bases are a match to TRBD1. CDR3 length: 13 residues. The germline V gene has CDR1 SNHLY and CDR2 FYNNEI. Trimming removed 8 bases from V and 7 bases from J; junction bases left unmatched: 6. CDR3 nucleotide sequence: TGTGCCAGCGAGGGACAGGGGGCCGGGGAGCAGTACTTC. Its translation is CASEGQGAGEQYF. The full variable domain, its missing parts supplied by reference TRBV2 and TRBJ2-7, is EPEVTQTPSHQVTQMGQEVILRCVPISNHLYFYWYRQILGQKVEFLVSFYNNEISEKSEIFDDQFSVERPDGSNFTLKIRSTKLEDSAMYFCASEGQGAGEQYFGPGTRLTVT.

This clone was seen ten or more times. The CDR3 bases are TGTGCCAGCAGTTTATCCCCGCCATGGTGGGGCTACAATGAGCAGTTCTTC. As protein: CASSLSPPWWGYNEQFF. The rearrangement links TRBV14 to TRBJ2-1; D remains ambiguous. This CDR3 contains 17 residues. The germline V gene has CDR1 SGHDN and CDR2 FVKESK. V dropped 6 bases and J dropped 3 bases, with 21 bases sitting between them.

In its sample, this clone was seen many times. This probably arose from a read error, given a far larger clone one base away. The chain combines TRBV29-1 with TRBJ2-7, with D possibly matching TRBD2 (6 bases). CDR3 size: 11 residues. CDR1 and CDR2 (germline): SQVTM, ANQGSEA. V was clipped by 7 bases and J by 3 bases, with 10 bases between them. For the CDR3, the DNA is TGCAGCGGCGAAGCGGGCTACGAGCAGTACTTC. This codes for CSGEAGYEQYF.

CDR3 sequence (DNA): TGCACCAGCAGTAGTCGCGGTTTGCGAAAGACCTATGGCTACACCTTC. Its translation is CTSSSRGLRKTYGYTF. The chain employs TRBV1 and TRBJ1-2. TRBV1 constitutes a pseudogene. This CDR3 has 16 amino acids.

The genes are TRBV7-3 and TRBJ2-1; D unresolved. There are 12 residues in the CDR3. Trimming removed 5 bases at V and 7 bases at J, with 9 bases between. Germline CDR1 reads SGHTA; CDR2 reads FQGTGA. In DNA form, the CDR3 reads TGTGCCAGCAGCGTAGTAGGTAATGAGCAGTTCTTC. It encodes CASSVVGNEQFF.

In the case of this clone: A read error is likely here: a far larger clone is one base away. Additional DNA sequences in this sample encode the identical CDR3. This chain joins TRBV9 and TRBJ2-7, with TRBD2 matching 9 bases. The CDR3 extends over 16 amino acids. Germline assignment: CDR1 SGDLS and CDR2 YYNGEE. The V segment lost 4 bases and the J segment 4 bases; nucleotides outside the gene matches: 12. The chain's CDR3 is CASSLGLAGVGYEQYF. The DNA for the CDR3 is TGTGCCAGCAGCTTGGGACTAGCAGGAGTAGGGTACGAGCAGTACTTC. Complete variable domain (other parts from reference TRBV9 and TRBJ2-7): DSGVTQTPKHLITATGQRVTLRCSPRSGDLSVYWYQQSLDQGLQFLIQYYNGEERAKGNILERFSAQQFPDLHSELNLSSLELGDSALYFCASSLGLAGVGYEQYFGPGTRLTVT.

This clone has only a few counts. A far larger clone is one nucleotide away, so this likely arose from a read error. The sample carries other DNA sequences with the same CDR3. This rearrangement joins TRBV29-1 to TRBJ1-4, with D uncertain. CDR3 length equals 14 residues. Looked up from germline, CDR1 is SQVTM and CDR2 is ANQGSEA. CDR3 residues: CSVGSPPTNEKLFF. In DNA form, the CDR3 reads TGCAGCGTTGGGTCTCCGCCAACTAATGAAAAGCTGTTTTTT.

The CDR3 is CASSYAGTATEQYF. As DNA, the CDR3 is TGTGCCAGCAGTTACGCCGGGACGGCAACCGAGCAGTACTTC. V gene TRBV18 combines with J gene TRBJ2-7; D tentatively fits TRBD1 or TRBD2 (5 bases each). Trimming shortened V by 8 bases and J by 6 bases, and 20 bases separated the two germline ends. CDR1 is KGHSH, CDR2 LQKENI, per germline. The CDR3 sequence is 14 residues long.

This clone was detected a few times. A far larger clone lies a single base away; this is likely a read error. The CDR3 loop is CASSSFQGNYGYTF. CDR3 sequence (DNA): TGCGCCAGCAGCTCGTTCCAGGGAAACTATGGCTACACCTTC. The rearrangement links TRBV5-1 to TRBJ1-2; weak D call: TRBD1 (5 bases). Germline values: CDR1 SGHRS, CDR2 YFSETQ. Trimming removed 3 bases from V and 2 bases from J, with 11 bases in between. The CDR3 extends over 14 amino acids.

This clone was observed at least ten times. It differs at one base from a far larger clone, so likely a read error. The chain carries TRBV4-2 and TRBJ2-2; TRBD2 matches 7 bases. Per the germline V gene, CDR1 is LGHNA and CDR2 is YNFKEQ. This CDR3 comprises 18 residues. V lost 0 bases and J lost 3; bases outside the gene matches: 10. CDR3 region: CASSQDPPTSFDTGELFF. DNA for the CDR3: TGTGCCAGCAGCCAAGATCCCCCGACTAGCTTCGACACCGGGGAGCTGTTTTTT.

This chain uses TRBV7-5 with TRBJ1-2; the table's D gene call, TRBD1, was not cross checked with the DNA. TRBV7-5 is flagged as a pseudogene. This CDR3 region has 14 residues. CDR3 in amino acids: CASSSFQGNYGYTF. CDR3 DNA: TGTGCCAGCAGCTCGTTCCAGGGAAACTATGGCTACACCTTC.

As for this clone: Other nucleotide sequences from this sample produce the same CDR3. The chain links TRBV14 to TRBJ2-5; D gene ambiguous. CDR3 size: 13 residues. Germline loops: CDR1 SGHDN, CDR2 FVKESK. V lost 4 bases, J lost 8 bases, and 14 bases lay in between. CDR3 bases: TGTGCCAGCAGCCTATCGCCGGGTGGTACCCAGTACTTC. Amino acid sequence: CASSLSPGGTQYF.

The chain is built from TRBV18 and TRBJ2-1; D call uncertain. Germline V gene sequence: CDR1 KGHSH, CDR2 LQKENI. The CDR3 sequence is 12 residues long. The V end lost 3 bases, the J end lost 8 bases, and 8 bases lay between the germline ends. For the CDR3, the DNA is TGTGCCAGCTCACCTGCGCTGCATGAGCAGTTCTTC. This encodes CASSPALHEQFF.

This clone occurred many times. The limits of the CDR3 on the DNA are not certain, so only TCRdb's listed CDR3 is given. Other DNA sequences in the same sample also yield this CDR3. The chain joins TRBV2 to TRBJ2-2; the table's D call TRBD1 went unverified against the DNA. The germline V gene has CDR1 SNHLY and CDR2 FYNNEI. The CDR3 has 16 amino acids, counting both end residues. CDR3 in amino acids: CASSEGDIAPGELFFF.

Concerning this clone: Other DNA variants within this sample encode the same CDR3. The V gene is TRBV27, the J gene TRBJ2-7; possible D gene TRBD2, 6 bases. This CDR3 region has 15 residues. Between the trimmed V and J ends, which lost 8 bases and 9 bases, there was a span of 26 bases. Germline V CDR1 and CDR2: MNHEY, SMNVEV (reference sequence). Here the CDR3 reads CASRALGGGWRGQYF. The CDR3 bases are TGTGCCAGCCGCGCCCTCGGGGGTGGGTGGCGGGGGCAGTACTTC.

By frequency in the sample, this clone is large. The junction differs from germline at one of its ends, possibly a read error. The sample holds other DNA sequences that translate to the same CDR3. This sequence joins TRBV29-1 and TRBJ2-7, with a tentative D call TRBD2 (6 bases). The CDR3 is 11 amino acids. Germline values: CDR1 SQVTM, CDR2 ANQGSEA. In DNA, the CDR3 is TGCAGCGTCGAAGCGGGCTACGAGCAGTACTTC. Residues: CSVEAGYEQYF.

Points on this clone: This probably arose from a read error, given a far larger clone one base away. This chain uses TRBV9 with TRBJ2-1; 9 bases match TRBD1. This CDR3 has 13 residues. From germline, CDR1 is SGDLS and CDR2 YYNGEE. The J segment lost 8 bases and the V segment lost 4 bases, leaving 4 bases of the junction unmatched. CDR3 in amino acids: CASSSTGGDEQFF. The CDR3 DNA follows: TGTGCCAGCAGCTCGACAGGGGGGGATGAGCAGTTCTTC.

Comments on this clone: The junction shows a germline mismatch at one end, possibly a read error. This rearrangement joins TRBV13 to TRBJ1-1; 8 nucleotides line up with TRBD1. The CDR3 has 16 residues. Per germline, CDR1 PRHDT and CDR2 FYEKMQ (reference sequence). CDR3: CASSLGAGGPYTEAFF. The CDR3 DNA reads TGTGCCAGCAGTTTAGGGGCAGGGGGCCCGTACACTGAAGCTTTCTTT.

The sample holds many counts of this clone. A far larger clone is only one base removed, so a read error is likely. This sequence joins TRBV29-1 and TRBJ1-4, with 9 bases aligning to TRBD1. The V segment lost 6 bases and the J segment 2 bases; nucleotides outside the gene matches: 4. Germline-derived CDR1 and CDR2 are SQVTM and ANQGSEA. The CDR3 loop spans 14 amino acids. The CDR3 region has the DNA TGCAGCGTGGGGACAGGGTGTACTAATGAAAAACTGTTTTTT. Protein product: CSVGTGCTNEKLFF.

A note on this clone: It is unclear where the CDR3 begins or ends on the DNA, so no DNA is shown, and the CDR3 is as TCRdb lists it. V usage is TRBV11-2 and J usage is TRBJ1-4; the table's D call, TRBD1, has no DNA check behind it. Inclusive of both ends, the CDR3 amounts to 15 amino acids. Germline V gene data show CDR1 as SGHAT and CDR2 as FQNNGV. CDR3 sequence reads: CGSSPDRSGVKNCFF.

The chain employs TRBV4-2 and TRBJ2-6; the D is unclear. The germline CDR1 and CDR2 sequences are LGHNA and YNFKEQ. Trimming stripped 6 bases from V and 0 bases from J, with 12 bases between. The CDR3 loop spans 16 amino acids. The CDR3 DNA reads TGTGCCAGCAGAATTCGCACGGGCTCTGGGGCCAACGTCCTGACTTTC. It is translated as CASRIRTGSGANVLTF.

This clone was picked up a small number of times. The V and J genes are TRBV6-9 and TRBJ2-7; D tentatively fits TRBD1 or TRBD2 (5 bases each). Trimming cost V 3 bases and J 2 bases, with 17 bases left between them. Germline CDR1 and CDR2: MNHGY and SVAAGI. CDR3 length: 16 amino acids. Here the CDR3 DNA reads TGTGCCAGCAGTTACTCGCCCCGGGACCCAGCCTACGAGCAGTACTTC. It is translated as CASSYSPRDPAYEQYF.